The present TCR beta chain was sequenced within a study of blood T cell repertoires in COVID-19. TCRdb keeps only in-frame clones here, not all; method: immunoSEQ multiplex PCR. The sample includes roughly 60,000 clones, roughly 85% of them seen just once. The CDR3 is made up of 15 amino acids. Germline V lookup: CDR1 MNHEY, CDR2 SVGAGI. V lost 5 bases to trimming and J lost 5 bases; unmatched junction nucleotides: 8. The chain combines TRBV6-5 with TRBJ1-1; TRBD1 matches 10 bases. Sequenced input: peripheral blood. The origin of this receptor is a human donor in a cohort sampled during active COVID-19. CDR3 region: CASSPIRTGGTEAFF. CDR3 bases: TGTGCCAGCAGTCCAATTCGGACAGGGGGGACTGAAGCTTTCTTT.